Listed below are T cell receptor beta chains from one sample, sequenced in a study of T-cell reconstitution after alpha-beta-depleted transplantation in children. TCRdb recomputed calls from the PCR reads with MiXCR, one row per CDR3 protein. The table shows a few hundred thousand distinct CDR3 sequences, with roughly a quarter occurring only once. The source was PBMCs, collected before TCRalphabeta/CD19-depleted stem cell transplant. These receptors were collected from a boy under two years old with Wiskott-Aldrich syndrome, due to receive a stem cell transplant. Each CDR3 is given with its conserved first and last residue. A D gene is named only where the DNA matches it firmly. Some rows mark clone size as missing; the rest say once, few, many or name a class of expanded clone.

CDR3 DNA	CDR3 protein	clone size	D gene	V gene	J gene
TGCAGCGTTGACCGGGGACCAGTGGAGACTGGGACGCAGTATTTT	CSVDRGPVETGTQYF	NA	NA	TRBV29-1	TRBJ2-3
TGCAGTGCTAGTATCCACAGTTCCTACGAGCAGTACTTC	CSASIHSSYEQYF	few	NA	TRBV20-1	TRBJ2-7
TGTGCCTGGAAAGGACTACTAGCAACCGGGGAGCTGTTTTTT	CAWKGLLATGELFF	few	NA	TRBV30	TRBJ2-2
TGCGCCAGCAGCCAGGGGGCGATCCTAAATGAGCAGTTCTTC	CASSQGAILNEQFF	few	TRBD1	TRBV5-1	TRBJ2-1
TGCAGTGCTAGAAGAGGCGTCAACACCGGGGAGCTGTTTTTT	CSARRGVNTGELFF	NA	NA	TRBV20-1	TRBJ2-2
TGCGCCAGCAGAAACTCCAACGAGCAGTACTTC	CASRNSNEQYF	NA	NA	TRBV10-2	TRBJ2-7
TGCAGTGCTAGAGGGCGGGCAGATACGCAGTATTTT	CSARGRADTQYF	few	NA	TRBV20-1	TRBJ2-3
TGTGCCAGTAGTATGGGTTCTGACAATGAGCAGTTCTTC	CASSMGSDNEQFF	few	NA	TRBV19	TRBJ2-1
TGCGCCAGCAGCCCGGGACAGGGAGACTTCACAGATACGCAGTATTTT	CASSPGQGDFTDTQYF	few	TRBD1	TRBV5-1	TRBJ2-3
TGTGCCAGCAGTTTTGGCGCGGTCAGCCTGTACAATGAGCAGTTCTTC	CASSFGAVSLYNEQFF	few	NA	TRBV27	TRBJ2-1